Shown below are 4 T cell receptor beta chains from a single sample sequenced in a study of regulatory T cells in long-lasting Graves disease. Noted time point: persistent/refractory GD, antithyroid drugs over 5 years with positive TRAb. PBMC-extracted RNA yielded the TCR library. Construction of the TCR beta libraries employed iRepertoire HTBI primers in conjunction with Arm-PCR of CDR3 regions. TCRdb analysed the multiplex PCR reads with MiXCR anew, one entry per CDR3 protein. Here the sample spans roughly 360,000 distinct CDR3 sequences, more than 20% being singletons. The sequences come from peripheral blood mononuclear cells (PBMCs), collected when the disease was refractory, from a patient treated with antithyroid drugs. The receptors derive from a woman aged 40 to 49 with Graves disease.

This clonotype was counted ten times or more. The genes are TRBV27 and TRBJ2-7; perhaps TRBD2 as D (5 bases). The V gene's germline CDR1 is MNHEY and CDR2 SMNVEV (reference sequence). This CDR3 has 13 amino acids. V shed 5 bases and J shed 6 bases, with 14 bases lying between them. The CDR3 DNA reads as TGTGCCAGCAGTGGGATCCACCGGGGCGAGCAGTACTTC. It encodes CASSGIHRGEQYF.

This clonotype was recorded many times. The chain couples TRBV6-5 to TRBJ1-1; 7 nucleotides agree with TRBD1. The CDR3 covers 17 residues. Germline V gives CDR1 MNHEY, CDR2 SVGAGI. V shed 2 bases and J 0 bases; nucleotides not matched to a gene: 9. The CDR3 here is CASSYRRQGGMNTEAFF. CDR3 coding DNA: TGTGCCAGCAGTTACCGTAGACAGGGCGGAATGAACACTGAAGCTTTCTTT.

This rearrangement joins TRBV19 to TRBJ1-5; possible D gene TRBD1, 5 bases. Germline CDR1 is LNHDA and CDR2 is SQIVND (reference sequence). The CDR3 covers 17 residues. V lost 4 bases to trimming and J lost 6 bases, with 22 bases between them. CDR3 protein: CASSTPSTGFGGQPQHF. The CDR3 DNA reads TGTGCCAGTAGTACCCCCTCCACAGGCTTCGGAGGTCAGCCCCAGCATTTT.

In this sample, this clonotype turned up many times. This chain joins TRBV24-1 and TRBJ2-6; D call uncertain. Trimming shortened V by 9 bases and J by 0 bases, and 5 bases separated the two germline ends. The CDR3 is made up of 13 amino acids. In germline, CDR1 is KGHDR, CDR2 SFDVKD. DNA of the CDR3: TGTGCCACCGGGCACTCTGGGGCCAACGTCCTGACTTTC. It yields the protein CATGHSGANVLTF.